This T cell receptor (beta chain) was recovered during a study of T cells after yellow fever vaccination. Points from the study as a whole: Most primary-vaccination clones recurred post-booster (around 95% CD4, over 70% CD8). CD4 and CD8 compartments shared a small share of clonotypes, likely from convergent recombination. FACS-sorted repertoires might harbor abundant contaminating clonotypes from the bulk population.

Germline values: CDR1 KGHSH, CDR2 LQKENI. V was cut by 1 base and J by 5 bases, with 14 bases left in between. CDR3 length: 15 residues. TCRdb recomputed calls from the 5' RACE reads with MiXCR, one row per CDR3 protein. The profile shows hundreds of thousands of distinct CDR3 sequences, 9% to 15% of them singletons. This clonotype has more than one count but fewer than ten. Antigen: not known. The sequence was obtained from a man aged 25-45 years who received the YFV17D yellow fever vaccine. The sample in question was PBMCs, obtained on the day of the yellow fever booster vaccination. V usage is TRBV18 and J usage is TRBJ2-5; D is unresolved. Written as DNA, the CDR3 is TGTGCCAGCTCACCACAAGCGAACCAAGGGGAGACCCAGTACTTC. This translates into CASSPQANQGETQYF.